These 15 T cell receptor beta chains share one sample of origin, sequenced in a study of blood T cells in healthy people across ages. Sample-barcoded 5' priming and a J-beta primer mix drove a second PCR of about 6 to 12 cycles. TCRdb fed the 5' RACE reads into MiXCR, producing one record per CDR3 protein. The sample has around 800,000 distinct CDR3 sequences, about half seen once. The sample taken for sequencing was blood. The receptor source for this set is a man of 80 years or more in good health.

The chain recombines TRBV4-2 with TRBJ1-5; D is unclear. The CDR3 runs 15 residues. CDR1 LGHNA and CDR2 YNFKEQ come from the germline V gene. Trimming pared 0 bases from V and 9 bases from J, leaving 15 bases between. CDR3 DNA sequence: TGTGCCAGCAGCCAAGATCAAACCGAGATAGGGCCCCAGCATTTT. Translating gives CASSQDQTEIGPQHF.

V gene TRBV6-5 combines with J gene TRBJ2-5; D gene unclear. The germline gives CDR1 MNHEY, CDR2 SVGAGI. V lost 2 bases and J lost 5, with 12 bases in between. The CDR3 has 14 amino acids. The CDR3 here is CASSYLLGGETQYF. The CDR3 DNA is TGTGCCAGCAGTTACCTCTTGGGTGGGGAGACCCAGTACTTC.

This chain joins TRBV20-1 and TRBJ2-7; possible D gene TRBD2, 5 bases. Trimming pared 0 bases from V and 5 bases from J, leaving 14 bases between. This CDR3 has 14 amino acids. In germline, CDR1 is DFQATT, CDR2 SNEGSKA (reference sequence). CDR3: CSARDPRAGDEQYF. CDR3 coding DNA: TGCAGTGCTAGAGATCCGAGGGCCGGAGACGAGCAGTACTTC.

CDR3 in DNA: TGTGCCAGCAGTTTACCGGGACTAGCGGGTTTACATTCCTACAATGAGCAGTTCTTC. It yields the protein CASSLPGLAGLHSYNEQFF. The chain employs TRBV27 and TRBJ2-1; 12 nucleotides align to TRBD2. There are 19 residues in the CDR3. Germline CDR1 and CDR2: MNHEY and SMNVEV (reference sequence). The ends lost 2 bases at V and 1 base at J; junction bases unmatched: 9.

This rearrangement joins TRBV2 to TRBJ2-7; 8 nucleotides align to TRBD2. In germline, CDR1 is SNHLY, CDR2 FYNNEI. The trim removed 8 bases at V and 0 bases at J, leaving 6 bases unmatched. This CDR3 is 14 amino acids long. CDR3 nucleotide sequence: TGTGCCAGCGAGAGCGGGGGCTTCTCCTACGAGCAGTACTTC. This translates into CASESGGFSYEQYF.

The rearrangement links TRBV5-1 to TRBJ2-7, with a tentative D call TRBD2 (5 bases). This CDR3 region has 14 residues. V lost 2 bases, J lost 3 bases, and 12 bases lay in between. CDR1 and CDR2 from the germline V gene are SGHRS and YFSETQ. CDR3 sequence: CASSLFPGNYEQYF. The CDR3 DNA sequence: TGCGCCAGCAGCTTATTTCCCGGGAACTACGAGCAGTACTTC.

Here the CDR3 reads CATSRDARTDTQYF. In DNA form, the CDR3 reads TGTGCCACCAGCAGAGACGCCCGCACAGATACGCAGTATTTT. The chain recombines TRBV15 with TRBJ2-3, with D hard to call. Germline assignment: CDR1 LNHNV and CDR2 YYDKDF (reference sequence). This CDR3 contains 14 residues. Trimming stripped 0 bases from V and 1 base from J, with 5 bases between.

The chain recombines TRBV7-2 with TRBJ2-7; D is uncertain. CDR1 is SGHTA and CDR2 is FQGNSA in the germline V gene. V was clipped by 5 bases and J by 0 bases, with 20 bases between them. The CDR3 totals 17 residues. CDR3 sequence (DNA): TGTGCCAGCAGCCCCCTCGCCACGCTCCTTAACTCCTACGAGCAGTACTTC. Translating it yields CASSPLATLLNSYEQYF.

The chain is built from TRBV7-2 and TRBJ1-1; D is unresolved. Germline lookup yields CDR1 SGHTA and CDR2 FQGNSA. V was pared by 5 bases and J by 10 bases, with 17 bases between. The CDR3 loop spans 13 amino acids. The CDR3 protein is CASSPRTPSGAFF. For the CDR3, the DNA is TGTGCCAGCAGCCCGAGGACCCCGAGTGGAGCTTTCTTT.

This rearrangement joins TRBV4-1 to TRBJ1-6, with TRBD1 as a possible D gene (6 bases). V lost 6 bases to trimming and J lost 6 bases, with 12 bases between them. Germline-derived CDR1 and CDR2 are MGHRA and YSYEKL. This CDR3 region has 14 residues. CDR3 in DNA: TGCGCCAGCAGATTACAGGGAGCTAATTCACCCCTCCACTTT. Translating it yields CASRLQGANSPLHF.

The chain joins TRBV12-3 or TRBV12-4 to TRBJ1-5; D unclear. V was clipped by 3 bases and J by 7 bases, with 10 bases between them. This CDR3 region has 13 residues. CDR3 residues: CASSLKGWQPQHF. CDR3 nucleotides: TGTGCCAGCAGTTTGAAGGGCTGGCAGCCCCAGCATTTT.

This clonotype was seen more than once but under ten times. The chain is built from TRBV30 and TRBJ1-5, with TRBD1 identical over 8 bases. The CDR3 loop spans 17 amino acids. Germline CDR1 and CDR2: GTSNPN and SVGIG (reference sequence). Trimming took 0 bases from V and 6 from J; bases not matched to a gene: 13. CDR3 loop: CAWSVRRGQGGFQPQHF. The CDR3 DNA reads TGTGCCTGGAGTGTACGCCGCGGACAGGGAGGATTTCAGCCCCAGCATTTT.

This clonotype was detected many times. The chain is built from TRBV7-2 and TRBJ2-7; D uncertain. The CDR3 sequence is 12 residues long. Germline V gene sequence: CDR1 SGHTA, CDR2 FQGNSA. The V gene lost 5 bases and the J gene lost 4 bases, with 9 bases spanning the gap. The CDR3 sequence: CASSPFEYEQYF. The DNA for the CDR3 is TGTGCCAGCAGCCCATTCGAGTACGAGCAGTACTTC.

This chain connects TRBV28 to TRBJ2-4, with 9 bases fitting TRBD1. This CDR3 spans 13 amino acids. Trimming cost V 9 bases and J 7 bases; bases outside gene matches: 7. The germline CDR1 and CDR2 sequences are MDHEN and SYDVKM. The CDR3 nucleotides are TGTGCCAGTACGGGACAGGGAGTCAACATTCAGTACTTC. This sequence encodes CASTGQGVNIQYF.

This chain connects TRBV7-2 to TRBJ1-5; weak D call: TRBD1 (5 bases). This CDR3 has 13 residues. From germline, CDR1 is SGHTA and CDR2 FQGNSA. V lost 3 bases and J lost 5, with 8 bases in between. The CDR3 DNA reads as TGTGCCAGCAGCTTTCGGGGGGATCAGCCCCAGCATTTT. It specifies CASSFRGDQPQHF.